This T cell receptor beta chain was profiled in a study of blood T cells in healthy people across ages. This CDR3 spans 19 amino acids. V dropped 3 bases and J dropped 0; count of bases not matched to a gene: 13. Germline V gives CDR1 LNHNV, CDR2 YYDKDF (reference sequence). A second PCR of roughly 7 to 11 cycles used a sample-barcoded 5' primer and a J-beta primer mix. TCRdb processed the 5' RACE reads anew with MiXCR; each CDR3 protein has one entry. The data contain over a million distinct CDR3 sequences, over 35% of them singletons. The rearrangement uses TRBV15 and TRBJ1-4, with 7 positions matching TRBD1. This receptor was identified in a woman in her sixties or seventies in good health. Source material: blood. The CDR3 DNA is TGTGCCACCAGCAGCAGCCTGGACAGGAGGGCTGCAACTAATGAAAAACTGTTTTTT. Translating gives CATSSSLDRRAATNEKLFF.